A selection of T cell receptor beta chains follows, all from one sample in a study of T cell responses to AZD1222 COVID-19 vaccine. The repertoire was sequenced with immunoSEQ multiplex PCR; TCRdb's copy has only in-frame clones and lacks some. The sample holds approximately 170,000 clones, 90% to 95% seen once. The sample here was peripheral blood, taken 28 days after the second AZD1222 dose. These receptors were taken from an adult who received the AZD1222 COVID-19 vaccine. The CDR3 runs from the conserved cysteine through the conserved F or W. A D gene is named only where the DNA matches it firmly. The size entry is marked missing in some rows and otherwise reads once, few, many or a size class.

size	D	V	J	CDR3	DNA
NA	NA	TRBV7-9	TRBJ2-2	CASSLAGVFSGELFF	TGTGCCAGCAGCTTAGCGGGGGTTTTCTCCGGGGAGCTGTTTTTT
NA	NA	TRBV4-1	TRBJ1-2	CASSPPTGNYGYTF	TGCGCCAGCAGCCCCCCGACAGGAAACTATGGCTACACCTTC
NA	NA	TRBV19	TRBJ2-7	CASRESQGRDYEQYF	TGTGCCAGTAGGGAATCTCAGGGCAGAGACTACGAGCAGTACTTC
NA	NA	TRBV6-1	TRBJ1-2	CASSEAKGRDGYTF	TGTGCCAGCAGTGAAGCGAAGGGACGCGATGGCTACACCTTC
NA	TRBD2	TRBV5-6	TRBJ2-7	CASSALTREVSEQYF	TGTGCCAGCAGCGCCTTGACACGGGAGGTCTCCGAGCAGTACTTC
NA	TRBD1	TRBV2	TRBJ1-2	CVQGIDGYTF	TGTGTACAGGGGATCGATGGCTACACCTTC
NA	NA	TRBV6-5	TRBJ1-1	CASSYSRGLTEAFF	TGTGCCAGCAGTTACTCGAGGGGTCTCACTGAAGCTTTCTTT
NA	TRBD2	TRBV11-2	TRBJ2-3	CASSSGLAGSGRDTQYF	TGTGCCAGCAGCTCGGGACTAGCGGGGTCCGGGAGAGATACGCAGTATTTT
NA	TRBD1	TRBV15	TRBJ1-5	CATSRQGVYSNQPQHF	TGTGCCACCAGTCGACAGGGAGTTTATAGCAATCAGCCCCAGCATTTT
NA	TRBD2	TRBV9	TRBJ2-5	CASSVNVAGGQETQYF	TGTGCCAGCAGCGTGAATGTAGCGGGGGGACAAGAGACCCAGTACTTC
NA	NA	TRBV6-6	TRBJ1-2	CASSYSLGTNYGYTF	TGTGCCAGCAGTTACTCGCTCGGGACTAACTATGGCTACACCTTC
once	NA	TRBV15	TRBJ1-6	CATSSQGSYNSPLHF	TGTGCCACCAGCTCACAGGGCTCCTATAATTCACCCCTCCACTTT
few	TRBD2	TRBV3-1/TRBV3-2	TRBJ2-5	CASSQVGTSVEETQYF	TGTGCCAGCAGCCAAGTGGGGACTAGCGTTGAAGAGACCCAGTACTTC
NA	TRBD1	TRBV7-2	TRBJ1-2	CASSLGQGYGYTF	TGTGCCAGCAGTTTGGGACAGGGCTATGGCTACACCTTC
once	TRBD1	TRBV29-1	TRBJ1-2	CSVSRDRLVGGYTF	TGCAGCGTTTCTAGGGACAGGCTCGTAGGTGGCTACACCTTC
NA	NA	TRBV10-3	TRBJ2-7	CATKEVYEQYF	TGTGCCACCAAAGAGGTCTACGAGCAGTACTTC
NA	NA	TRBV18	TRBJ1-4	CASSPNTGVSNEKLFF	TGTGCCAGCTCACCGAATACAGGAGTTTCAAATGAAAAACTGTTTTTT
NA	NA	TRBV10-3	TRBJ2-7	CAISGEVEQYF	TGTGCCATCAGTGGAGAGGTCGAGCAGTACTTC
NA	NA	TRBV21-1	TRBJ2-4	CASSKALGGVAKNIQYF	TGTGCCAGCAGCAAAGCGCTGGGCGGAGTAGCCAAAAACATTCAGTACTTC
NA	NA	TRBV9	TRBJ1-3	CASSVGDPSDGNTIYF	TGTGCCAGCAGCGTAGGGGACCCATCGGATGGAAACACCATATATTTT
NA	NA	TRBV21-1	TRBJ1-2	CASSKDGQGAYGYTF	TGTGCCAGCAGCAAAGACGGGCAGGGGGCCTATGGCTACACCTTC
NA	NA	TRBV7-8	TRBJ1-1	CASSLDSNTEAFF	TGTGCCAGCAGCTTGGACAGCAACACTGAAGCTTTCTTT
NA	TRBD1	TRBV6-5	TRBJ2-3	CASRGTGGRTDTQYF	TGTGCCAGCAGGGGGACAGGGGGAAGGACAGATACGCAGTATTTT
NA	TRBD2	TRBV6-2/TRBV6-3	TRBJ2-3	CASSCRLLAGGPCTDTQYF	TGTGCCAGCAGTTGCCGTCTCCTAGCGGGGGGGCCTTGCACAGATACGCAGTATTTT
NA	NA	TRBV7-5	TRBJ1-2	CARSRSRDSPNYGYTF	TGTGCCAGAAGCAGATCCCGGGACAGCCCGAACTATGGCTACACCTTC
NA	NA	TRBV12-3/TRBV12-4	TRBJ2-7	CASSLRGNEQYF	TGTGCCAGCAGTTTAAGGGGGAACGAGCAGTACTTC
NA	NA	TRBV19	TRBJ2-3	CASSIGERADTQYF	TGTGCCAGTAGTATAGGGGAGAGGGCCGATACGCAGTATTTT
NA	NA	TRBV13	TRBJ1-5	CASSRGQANQPQHF	TGTGCCAGCAGCCGGGGACAAGCAAATCAGCCCCAGCATTTT